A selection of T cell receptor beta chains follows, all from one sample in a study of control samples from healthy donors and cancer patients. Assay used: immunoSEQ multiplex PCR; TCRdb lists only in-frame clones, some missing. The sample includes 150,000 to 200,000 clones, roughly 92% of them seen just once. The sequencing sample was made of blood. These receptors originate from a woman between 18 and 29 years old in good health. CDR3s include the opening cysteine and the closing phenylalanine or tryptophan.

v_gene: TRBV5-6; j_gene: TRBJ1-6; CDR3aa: CASSLDGGLNSPLHF
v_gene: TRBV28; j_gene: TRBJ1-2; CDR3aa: CASRSPQGNYGYTF
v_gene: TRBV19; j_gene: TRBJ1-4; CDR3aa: CASSGPNEKLFF
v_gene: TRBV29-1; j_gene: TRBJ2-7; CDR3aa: CSVVGRRSSYEQYF
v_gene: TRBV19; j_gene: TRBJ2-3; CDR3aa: CASSIGRGRVTDTQYF
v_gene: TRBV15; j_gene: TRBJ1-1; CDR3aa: CATSAGRLGEAFF
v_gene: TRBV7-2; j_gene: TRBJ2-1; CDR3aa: CASSSGTGVREQFF
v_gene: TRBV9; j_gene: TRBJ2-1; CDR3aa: CASSVKHEQFF
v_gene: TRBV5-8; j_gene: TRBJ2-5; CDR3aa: CASNSDRPYETQYF
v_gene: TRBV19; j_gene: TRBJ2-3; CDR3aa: CASSSGLAGLTDTQYF
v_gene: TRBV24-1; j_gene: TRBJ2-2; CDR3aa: CATSDRWTGGELFF
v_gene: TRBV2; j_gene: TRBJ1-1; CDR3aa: CASSNRDRAFF
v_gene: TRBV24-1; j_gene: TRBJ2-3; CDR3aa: CATSDLPGGDTQYF
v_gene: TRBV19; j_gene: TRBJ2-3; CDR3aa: CASSIQGGPGSAKYF
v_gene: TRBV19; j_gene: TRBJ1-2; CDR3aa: CASSIAVRGRGYTF
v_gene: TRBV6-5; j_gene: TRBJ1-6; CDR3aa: CATQIESSYNSPLHF
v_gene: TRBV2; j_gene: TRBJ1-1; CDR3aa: CASSANTVNTEAFF
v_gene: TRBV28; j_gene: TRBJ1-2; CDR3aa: CASSPGTGDGYTF
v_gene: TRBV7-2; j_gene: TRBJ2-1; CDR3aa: CASISAGGLMEQFF
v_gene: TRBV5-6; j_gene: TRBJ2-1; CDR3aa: CASSPSGEYNEQFF
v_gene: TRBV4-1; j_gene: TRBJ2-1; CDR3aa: CASSRLIPLAGGPGEQFF
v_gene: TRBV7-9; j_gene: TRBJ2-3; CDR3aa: CASSLSGGITDTQYF
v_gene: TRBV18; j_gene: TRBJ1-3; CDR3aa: CASSHSTGQLGNTIYF
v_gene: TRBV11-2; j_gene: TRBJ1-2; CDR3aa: CASSRDSNYGYTF
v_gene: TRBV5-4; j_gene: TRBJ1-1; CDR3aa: CASSLAGATAFF
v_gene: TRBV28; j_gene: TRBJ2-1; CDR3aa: CASRSASGVSYNEQFF